The 22 T cell receptor beta chains given below trace back to one sample, sequenced in a study of blood T cell repertoires in COVID-19. Repertoires were generated with immunoSEQ multiplex PCR, while TCRdb's copy carries only in-frame clones and drops some. The sample lists about 200,000 clones; 65% to 90% were seen once. Specimen: PBMCs or T cells enriched from blood (not recorded which). Receptors originate from a man between 40 and 49 years old who had recovered from COVID-19.

The rearrangement uses TRBV21-1 and TRBJ2-2; the D call in the table, TRBD1, was not verified against the DNA. TRBV21-1 is a documented pseudogene. This CDR3 has 17 residues. In DNA form, the CDR3 reads TGTGCCAGCAGCAAAGAAGGGACAGGGCAAGAACACCGGGGAGCTGTTTTT. Its translation is CASSKEGTGQEHRGAVF.

This sequence joins TRBV7-9 and TRBJ2-7, with a possible D match to TRBD1 (6 bases). This CDR3 region has 14 residues. The V and J ends lost 6 bases and 2 bases respectively, with 14 bases between them. Germline V gene data show CDR1 as SEHNR and CDR2 as FQNEAQ (reference sequence). CDR3 coding DNA: TGTGCCAGCAGTCCGCAGGGGACCACCTACGAGCAGTACGTC. It yields the protein CASSPQGTTYEQYV.

The chain is built from TRBV7-9 and TRBJ2-1; 9 positions agree with TRBD2. CDR1 is SEHNR, CDR2 FQNEAQ, per germline (reference sequence). J was trimmed by 3 bases and V by 0 bases; bases with no gene match: 6. This CDR3 region has 17 residues. The CDR3, as DNA: TGTGCCAGCAGCTTAGCCCTGGCGGGAGGGCACTACAATGAGCAGTTCTTC. Residues: CASSLALAGGHYNEQFF.

The rearrangement uses TRBV14 and TRBJ2-5; D is possibly TRBD1 (5 bases). The CDR3 runs 14 residues. From germline, CDR1 is SGHDN and CDR2 FVKESK. The V end lost 8 bases, the J end lost 1 base, and 14 bases lay between the germline ends. This CDR3 is CASRSPGFQETQYF. The DNA for the CDR3 is TGTGCCAGCCGTTCCCCAGGGTTCCAAGAGACCCAGTACTTC.

This chain connects TRBV7-2 to TRBJ1-4; tentatively, D is TRBD1 (6 bases). The V gene's germline CDR1 is SGHTA and CDR2 FQGNSA. Trimming took off 7 bases at V and 7 bases at J, with 13 bases between the two ends. The CDR3 consists of 13 residues. CDR3 bases: TGTGCCAGCAAAACAGGGTATGGTGAAAAACTGTTTTTT. This encodes CASKTGYGEKLFF.

Note on this clone: This sample includes further DNA sequences coding for the same CDR3. The J gene is TRBJ2-1, the V gene TRBV2; D is possibly TRBD1 (5 bases). The germline V and J ends were trimmed by 6 bases and 4 bases, with 10 bases remaining between them. This CDR3 spans 13 amino acids. CDR1 SNHLY and CDR2 FYNNEI come from the germline V gene. CDR3 region: CASSETGYNEQFF. The CDR3 DNA reads as TGTGCCAGCAGCGAAACAGGATACAATGAGCAGTTCTTC.

V gene TRBV7-9 combines with J gene TRBJ1-2; weak D call: TRBD1 (6 bases). V gave up 1 base and J gave up 1 base, with 10 bases separating them. There are 15 residues in the CDR3. Looked up from germline, CDR1 is SEHNR and CDR2 is FQNEAQ (reference sequence). The CDR3 DNA is TGTGCCAGCAGCTTAGTTGCAGGGGTTAACTATGGCTACACCTTC. Amino acid sequence: CASSLVAGVNYGYTF.

The CDR3 protein is CASSYSGTRNSPLHF. The CDR3 DNA sequence: TGTGCCAGCAGTTACTCCGGGACAAGGAATTCACCCCTCCACTTT. The chain uses TRBV6-2 or TRBV6-3 and TRBJ1-6; a possible D gene is TRBD1 (6 bases). V lost 0 bases to trimming and J lost 7 bases, with 10 bases between them. Germline lookup yields CDR1 MNHEY and CDR2 SVGEGT. The CDR3 loop spans 15 amino acids.

The genes are TRBV18 and TRBJ2-6, with a tentative D call TRBD1 (5 bases). CDR1 and CDR2 from the germline V gene are KGHSH and LQKENI. V was cut by 0 bases and J by 2 bases, with 17 bases left in between. The CDR3 is 19 residues long. The CDR3 loop reads CASSPPLGREDPGANVLTF. The CDR3 DNA is TGTGCCAGCTCACCACCCCTCGGCAGGGAAGACCCTGGGGCCAACGTCCTGACTTTC.

The chain employs TRBV5-1 and TRBJ1-1; D not certain. The CDR3 length is 14 residues. The V end was cut by 2 bases, the J end by 1 base, with 9 bases between. Germline-derived CDR1 and CDR2 are SGHRS and YFSETQ. The CDR3, as DNA: TGCGCCAGCAGCTTTGACATGGAGAACACTGAAGCTTTCTTT. It yields the protein CASSFDMENTEAFF. The full variable domain, in which reference TRBV5-1 and TRBJ1-1 provide the parts outside the CDR3, is KAGVTQTPRYLIKTRGQQVTLSCSPISGHRSVSWYQQTPGQGLQFLFEYFSETQRNKGNFPGRFSGRQFSNSRSEMNVSTLELGDSALYLCASSFDMENTEAFFGQGTRLTVV.

V gene TRBV2 combines with J gene TRBJ2-4; 9 bases are a match to TRBD1. Germline V lookup: CDR1 SNHLY, CDR2 FYNNEI. Germline trimming cut 3 bases from V and 6 bases from J; bases unmatched to any gene: 3. The CDR3 is 14 amino acids. The CDR3 protein is CASSEGQGINIQYF. The CDR3 DNA reads TGTGCCAGCAGTGAGGGACAGGGCATAAACATTCAGTACTTC.

CDR3 DNA sequence: TGTGCCAGCGGGTTAGAGGGCAGCACCGGGGAGCTGTTTTTT. Translating gives CASGLEGSTGELFF. V is TRBV3-1 (or the pseudogene TRBV3-2) and J is TRBJ2-2; a weak D match, TRBD2 (5 bases). V was shortened by 8 bases and J by 4 bases, with 14 bases between the two germline ends. Germline CDR1 LGHDT, CDR2 YNNKEL (reference sequence). The CDR3 covers 14 residues.

This chain connects TRBV9 to TRBJ2-5; 8 nucleotides line up with TRBD2. The CDR3 contains 16 residues. The J segment lost 5 bases and the V segment lost 4 bases, leaving 13 bases of the junction unmatched. The germline CDR1 and CDR2 sequences are SGDLS and YYNGEE. CDR3: CASSPQAGAYGETQYF. CDR3 DNA: TGTGCCAGCAGCCCCCAAGCGGGAGCTTATGGGGAGACCCAGTACTTC.

The J gene is TRBJ1-1, the V gene TRBV6-5, with TRBD1 identical over 7 bases. V lost 5 bases, J lost 3 bases, and 6 bases stayed unmatched. There are 14 residues in the CDR3. Germline assignment: CDR1 MNHEY and CDR2 SVGAGI. The DNA of the CDR3 is TGTGCCAGCAGTAGACAGGGAATGGACACTGAAGCTTTCTTT. Residues: CASSRQGMDTEAFF.

The rearrangement links TRBV6-5 to TRBJ2-7; D perhaps matches TRBD2 (6 bases). There are 13 residues in the CDR3. The ends were cut back, 2 bases at V and 7 bases at J, with 12 bases in the middle. Per germline, CDR1 MNHEY and CDR2 SVGAGI. The CDR3 DNA sequence: TGTGCCAGCAGTTACCGTGAGGGAGGTGAGCAGTACGTC. Encoded protein: CASSYREGGEQYV.

The chain uses TRBV19 and TRBJ1-5; D may be TRBD1 (5 bases). V was trimmed by 0 bases and J by 6 bases, leaving 12 bases between them. CDR3 length equals 15 residues. Germline V gives CDR1 LNHDA, CDR2 SQIVND (reference sequence). In DNA form, the CDR3 reads TGTGCCAGTAGTATAGATGCAGGGCTCGGTCAGCCCCAGCATTTT. Translating gives CASSIDAGLGQPQHF.

The chain couples TRBV5-6 to TRBJ2-5; 10 nucleotides align to TRBD1. The germline gives CDR1 SGHDT, CDR2 YYEEEE. There are 14 residues in the CDR3. V shed 4 bases and J 5 bases; nucleotides not matched to a gene: 5. The CDR3 loop is CASSAGTGVETQYF. In DNA form, the CDR3 reads TGTGCCAGCAGCGCCGGGACAGGGGTTGAGACCCAGTACTTC.

This clone was recorded only once. The chain links TRBV5-4 to TRBJ2-3; perhaps TRBD1 as D (6 bases). The V gene lost 0 bases and the J gene lost 0 bases, with 11 bases spanning the gap. The CDR3 consists of 16 residues. From germline, CDR1 is SGHNT and CDR2 YYREEE (reference sequence). The chain's CDR3 is CASSLVGQSSTDTQYF. CDR3 DNA sequence: TGTGCCAGCAGCTTGGTAGGACAGAGTAGCACAGATACGCAGTATTTT.

This clone was seen at least ten times. The chain recombines TRBV4-2 with TRBJ1-3; D unclear. V lost 1 base and J lost 1, with 11 bases in between. This CDR3 is 16 amino acids long. The germline V gene encodes CDR1 LGHNA and CDR2 YNFKEQ. CDR3 sequence (DNA): TGTGCCAGCAGCCAAGTTCGAGTAACGTCTGGAAACACCATATATTTT. This encodes CASSQVRVTSGNTIYF.

The chain is built from TRBV12-3 or TRBV12-4 and TRBJ1-5; D is unresolved. There are 12 residues in the CDR3. Trimming left V 3 bases short and J 7 bases short, with 7 bases between. The CDR3 loop is CASSLARQPQHF. CDR3 sequence (DNA): TGTGCCAGCAGTTTGGCTCGCCAGCCCCAGCATTTT.

This clone was detected a few times. This chain joins TRBV7-9 and TRBJ2-7; TRBD2 matches at 12 bases. V was pared by 3 bases and J by 2 bases, with 8 bases of the junction left unmatched. The CDR3 is 17 residues long. The germline CDR1 and CDR2 sequences are SEHNR and FQNEAQ (reference sequence). The CDR3 protein is CASSFLAGGPLPYEQYF. The CDR3 nucleotides read TGTGCCAGCAGCTTTCTAGCGGGAGGGCCGTTACCCTACGAGCAGTACTTC.

The gene calls are TRBV4-3 and TRBJ2-2; perhaps TRBD2 as D (6 bases). The CDR3 length is 15 residues. Looked up from germline, CDR1 is LGHNA and CDR2 is YSLEER. V lost 4 bases to trimming and J lost 5 bases, with 14 bases between them. The CDR3 protein is CASSLTSGPTGELFF. The CDR3 region has the DNA TGCGCCAGCAGCCTTACCAGCGGGCCGACCGGGGAGCTGTTTTTT.